This TCR beta chain was captured in a study of blood T cell repertoires in COVID-19. Study at large: Both acute and convalescent COVID-19 samples were obtained from the United States, Italy and Spain.

The repertoire was sequenced with immunoSEQ multiplex PCR; TCRdb's copy has only in-frame clones and lacks some. This table has 30,000 or so clones, about 90% appearing once. The count of this clone is one. This receptor was identified in a man in his 70s with active or convalescent COVID-19. Sequenced: peripheral blood.

CDR3 bases: TGTGCCAGCAGCTTAGTCGGACTAGCGGGGAATGAGCAGTTCTTC. Its protein product is CASSLVGLAGNEQFF. The J gene is TRBJ2-1, the V gene TRBV7-2, with TRBD2 matching over 12 bases. The CDR3 loop spans 15 amino acids. The germline V gene encodes CDR1 SGHTA and CDR2 FQGNSA. Trimming removed 1 base from V and 7 bases from J; junction bases left unmatched: 2.